This T cell receptor (delta chain) came from a study of γδ T cells in repeated Plasmodium falciparum infection. This CDR3 is built from 14 residues. J lost 5 bases, V lost 3 bases, and 7 bases had no gene match. The V gene's germline CDR1 is GEAIGNYY and CDR2 EKD. Flow sorting of PBMC yielded separate Vgamma9/Vdelta2+ and Vdelta2-negative gammadelta T cell populations for bulk repertoire analysis. TCRdb called clones from the multiplex PCR reads again using CATT. The sample records 75,000 to 95,000 delta-chain clones, over 0.9% being singletons. For this clone: It differs at one base from a far larger clone, so likely a read error. This specimen includes other DNA sequences encoding the same CDR3.

The sequencing input was gamma-delta T cells from blood. V gene TRDV2 combines with J gene TRDJ1; 8 bases line up with TRDD3. Matching the DNA to germline supplied the J gene, which TCRdb does not give. The receptor was isolated from a pool of human donors (malaria-infected and uninfected, not separated). In nucleotides, the CDR3 is TGTGCCTGTGACGGGATACGGAAAACTGATAAACTCATCTTT. Protein sequence: CACDGIRKTDKLIF.